Shown below are 28 T cell receptor beta chains from a single sample sequenced in a study of shared clonotypes between healthy human individuals. Some clones are missing from TCRdb's copy, which holds only in-frame ones; the method was immunoSEQ multiplex PCR. The sample contains hundreds of thousands of clones, less than 85% of which appear only once. Sequencing was carried out using memory CD4+ T cells sorted from blood. Subset described: CD45RA-negative fraction. These TCRs come from a woman aged 30 to 39 in good health.

V usage is TRBV28 and J usage is TRBJ1-1; D is undetermined. Trimming removed 5 bases from V and 0 bases from J, with 13 bases in between. Germline V lookup: CDR1 MDHEN, CDR2 SYDVKM. This CDR3 region has 15 residues. The DNA for the CDR3 is TGTGCCAGCAGTCCCCCGACACCCATGAACACTGAAGCTTTCTTT. It yields the protein CASSPPTPMNTEAFF.

The chain uses TRBV7-9 and TRBJ2-1; 11 bases map to TRBD2. CDR3 length: 17 residues. Germline assignment: CDR1 SEHNR and CDR2 FQNEAQ (reference sequence). Germline trimming cut 2 bases from V and 5 bases from J; bases unmatched to any gene: 8. The CDR3 nucleotides read TGTGCCAGCAGCTTATCAGTAGCGGGAGGGCCAGACAATGAGCAGTTCTTC. It translates to CASSLSVAGGPDNEQFF.

Remarks on this clone: Distinct nucleotide sequences in the sample also encode this CDR3. The genes are TRBV27 and TRBJ2-5; TRBD1 is a possible D gene (6 bases). Germline lookup yields CDR1 MNHEY and CDR2 SMNVEV (reference sequence). There are 15 residues in the CDR3. The V end lost 5 bases, the J end lost 4 bases, and 17 bases lay between the germline ends. The CDR3 spells CASSHQKQGGETQYF. DNA of the CDR3: TGTGCCAGCAGTCACCAGAAACAGGGCGGAGAGACCCAGTACTTC.

V usage is TRBV7-2 and J usage is TRBJ1-5; no clear D gene. Looked up from germline, CDR1 is SGHTA and CDR2 is FQGNSA. V was shortened by 5 bases and J by 7 bases, with 15 bases between the two germline ends. The length of the CDR3 is 14 residues. DNA of the CDR3: TGTGCCAGCAGCCTCCGTTCTTCGGCCCAGCCCCAGCATTTT. Translated: CASSLRSSAQPQHF.

This sequence joins TRBV7-2 and TRBJ2-7; a possible D gene is TRBD1 (6 bases). The CDR3 is 14 amino acids. V lost 5 bases, J lost 3 bases, and 14 bases lay in between. CDR1 and CDR2 (germline): SGHTA, FQGNSA. The CDR3 bases are TGTGCCAGCAGCCAACTCCGGACAGTCTACGAGCAGTACTTC. This translates into CASSQLRTVYEQYF.

This chain links TRBV27 with TRBJ1-5, with 10 bases lining up with TRBD1. CDR3 size: 16 residues. The trim removed 6 bases at V and 4 bases at J, leaving 9 bases unmatched. Per the germline V gene, CDR1 is MNHEY and CDR2 is SMNVEV (reference sequence). CDR3 sequence (DNA): TGTGCCAGCAGCCCGATGAGGACAGGGGGTAATCAGCCCCAGCATTTT. Amino acids: CASSPMRTGGNQPQHF.

The V and J genes are TRBV5-4 and TRBJ1-1; no reliable D call. The V gene's germline CDR1 is SGHNT and CDR2 YYREEE (reference sequence). The germline V and J ends were trimmed by 0 bases and 4 bases, with 16 bases remaining between them. The CDR3 extends over 16 amino acids. CDR3 residues: CASSLAVQGLGTEAFF. DNA for the CDR3: TGTGCCAGCAGCTTGGCCGTTCAAGGGCTGGGCACTGAAGCTTTCTTT.

The V gene is TRBV28, the J gene TRBJ1-5; 7 bases align to TRBD1. Germline-derived CDR1 and CDR2 are MDHEN and SYDVKM. This CDR3 has 15 amino acids. J gave up 1 base and V 7 bases, and 7 bases lay outside the gene matches. CDR3 protein: CASTNRGSSNQPQHF. The DNA of the CDR3 is TGTGCCAGCACCAACAGGGGATCGAGCAATCAGCCCCAGCATTTT.

This clone was seen only a few times. This chain links TRBV20-1 with TRBJ1-2, with D tentatively TRBD1 (6 bases). Between the trimmed V and J ends, which lost 6 bases and 8 bases, there was a span of 13 bases. The CDR3 covers 11 residues. Looked up from germline, CDR1 is DFQATT and CDR2 is SNEGSKA (reference sequence). CDR3 amino acids: CSARDNEGYTF. In nucleotides, the CDR3 is TGCAGTGCAAGGGACAATGAGGGCTACACCTTC.

This rearrangement joins TRBV18 to TRBJ1-2; a weak D match, TRBD1 (5 bases). The V gene lost 4 bases and the J gene lost 3 bases, with 9 bases spanning the gap. Germline CDR1 reads KGHSH; CDR2 reads LQKENI. The CDR3 loop spans 13 amino acids. CDR3 in amino acids: CASSLDKDYGYTF. Here the CDR3 DNA reads TGTGCCAGCTCACTGGACAAAGACTATGGCTACACCTTC.

A word on this clone: Other DNA variants within this sample encode the same CDR3. The chain joins TRBV9 to TRBJ2-3, with unresolved D. This CDR3 contains 12 residues. The V and J ends lost 0 bases and 3 bases respectively, with 2 bases between them. Germline-derived CDR1 and CDR2 are SGDLS and YYNGEE. The CDR3 DNA reads TGTGCCAGCAGCGTAGCGACAGATACGCAGTATTTT. Its protein is CASSVATDTQYF.

CDR3 amino acids: CASSSGTGVREGYTF. As DNA, the CDR3 is TGCGCCAGCAGCTCCGGGACAGGGGTAAGGGAAGGCTACACCTTC. The rearrangement links TRBV5-1 to TRBJ1-2; TRBD1 matches 10 bases. The CDR3 is made up of 15 amino acids. Unmatched junction bases numbered 10, after V lost 3 bases and J lost 8 bases. CDR1 and CDR2 (germline): SGHRS, YFSETQ.

The chain joins TRBV6-6 to TRBJ1-3; 7 nucleotides line up with TRBD1. Germline CDR1 and CDR2: MNHNY and SVGAGI (reference sequence). Trimming removed 4 bases from V and 2 bases from J; junction bases left unmatched: 5. The CDR3 totals 15 residues. The CDR3 spells CASSLQGKAGNTIYF. The CDR3, as DNA: TGTGCCAGCAGTTTACAGGGGAAGGCTGGAAACACCATATATTTT.

This chain links TRBV6-5 with TRBJ2-5; tentative D call: TRBD1 (6 bases). The tail of the sequence fits TRBJ2-7 better, so the J call may be wrong. The CDR3 contains 15 residues. Germline V gene sequence: CDR1 MNHEY, CDR2 SVGAGI. The CDR3: CASSYSHDRTYEQYF. The CDR3 DNA reads TGTGCCAGCAGTTACTCCCACGACAGGACCTACGAGCAGTACTTC.

This rearrangement joins TRBV7-2 to TRBJ2-7; TRBD1 aligns across 7 bases. The germline CDR1 and CDR2 sequences are SGHTA and FQGNSA. The CDR3 is made up of 16 amino acids. Trimming cost V 5 bases and J 0 bases; bases outside gene matches: 10. The CDR3 nucleotides read TGTGCCAGCAGCCCAGGACCTCGACAGGGCTCCTACGAGCAGTACTTC. Translation gives CASSPGPRQGSYEQYF. The entire variable domain, with the rest obtained from reference TRBV7-2 and TRBJ2-7, is as follows: GAGVSQSPSNKVTEKGKDVELRCDPISGHTALYWYRQSLGQGLEFLIYFQGNSAPDKSGLPSDRFSAERTGGSVSTLTIQRTQQEDSAVYLCASSPGPRQGSYEQYFGPGTRLTVT.

This chain joins TRBV7-2 and TRBJ2-7, with 9 positions matching TRBD1. Germline values: CDR1 SGHTA, CDR2 FQGNSA. V lost 3 bases, J lost 2 bases, and 2 bases stayed unmatched. This CDR3 is 14 amino acids long. CDR3 residues: CASSLGTGTYEQYF. The DNA of the CDR3 is TGTGCCAGCAGCTTGGGGACAGGGACCTACGAGCAGTACTTC. Full variable domain (outside the CDR3, taken from reference TRBV7-2 and TRBJ2-7): GAGVSQSPSNKVTEKGKDVELRCDPISGHTALYWYRQSLGQGLEFLIYFQGNSAPDKSGLPSDRFSAERTGGSVSTLTIQRTQQEDSAVYLCASSLGTGTYEQYFGPGTRLTVT.

The chain recombines TRBV28 with TRBJ2-7, with TRBD2 identical over 10 bases. The trim removed 5 bases at V and 6 bases at J, leaving 10 bases unmatched. Germline assignment: CDR1 MDHEN and CDR2 SYDVKM. The CDR3 covers 15 residues. The CDR3 sequence: CASSPPSGGGFEQYF. The DNA for the CDR3 is TGTGCCAGCAGTCCCCCTAGCGGGGGTGGTTTCGAGCAGTACTTC. Full variable domain (remainder filled in from reference TRBV28 and TRBJ2-7): DVKVTQSSRYLVKRTGEKVFLECVQDMDHENMFWYRQDPGLGLRLIYFSYDVKMKEKGDIPEGYSVSREKKERFSLILESASTNQTSMYLCASSPPSGGGFEQYFGPGTRLTVT.

This clone was observed a handful of times. The chain couples TRBV20-1 to TRBJ1-1; unclear D gene. The CDR3 is made up of 11 amino acids. CDR1 is DFQATT and CDR2 is SNEGSKA in the germline V gene (reference sequence). V gave up 7 bases and J gave up 3 bases, with 9 bases separating them. The CDR3 sequence is CSGPRHTEAFF. The DNA of the CDR3 is TGCAGTGGCCCGAGGCACACTGAAGCTTTCTTT.

Only one count was recorded for this clone. The chain couples TRBV5-1 to TRBJ2-1, with 11 bases that match TRBD2. This CDR3 contains 15 residues. V lost 6 bases, J lost 5 bases, and 7 bases stayed unmatched. From germline, CDR1 is SGHRS and CDR2 YFSETQ. CDR3 nucleotides: TGCGCCAGCAACCCGGGACTAGCGGAGAACAATGAGCAGTTCTTC. Translating gives CASNPGLAENNEQFF.

This chain links TRBV27 with TRBJ2-1, with TRBD2 matching over 11 bases. This CDR3 region has 15 residues. Trimming cost V 5 bases and J 10 bases; bases outside gene matches: 10. Germline lookup yields CDR1 MNHEY and CDR2 SMNVEV (reference sequence). This chain's CDR3 is CASSPRGLAVGEQFF. The CDR3 nucleotides are TGTGCCAGCAGTCCCCGGGGACTAGCGGTTGGCGAGCAGTTCTTC.

CDR3 nucleotides: TGCGCCAGCAGCTTGGTGACGGGAGGCCAAGAGACCCAGTACTTC. Protein sequence: CASSLVTGGQETQYF. The V and J genes are TRBV5-1 and TRBJ2-5; 7 bases line up with TRBD2. V lost 0 bases and J lost 1; bases outside the gene matches: 3. Looked up from germline, CDR1 is SGHRS and CDR2 is YFSETQ. This CDR3 region has 15 residues.

Note on this clone: A read error may account for a junction end that differs from germline. The rearrangement links TRBV5-8 to TRBJ2-1, with D perhaps matching TRBD2 (6 bases). The germline V gene has CDR1 SGHTS and CDR2 YDEGEE. The CDR3 runs 12 residues. CDR3: CASSTGTSKLLF. The CDR3 DNA reads TGTGCCAGCAGCACCGGGACTTCCAAGTTGCTCTTC.

J is TRBJ2-7 and V is TRBV11-2; 9 bases agree with TRBD2. The J segment lost 6 bases and the V segment lost 3 bases, leaving 3 bases of the junction unmatched. This CDR3 has 13 amino acids. CDR1 and CDR2 (germline): SGHAT, FQNNGV. CDR3 loop: CASSLREGAEQYF. The CDR3 nucleotides are TGTGCCAGCAGCTTGCGGGAGGGCGCCGAGCAGTACTTC.

The V and J genes are TRBV19 and TRBJ1-4, with D possibly TRBD1 on 5 matching bases. Germline V lookup: CDR1 LNHDA, CDR2 SQIVND (reference sequence). CDR3 length: 15 amino acids. With 3 bases removed from V and 8 bases from J, the gap between germline ends came to 16 bases. For the CDR3, the DNA is TGTGCCAGTAGTATGTGGGGTGTCAGGGCGGAAAAACTGTTTTTT. Encoded protein: CASSMWGVRAEKLFF.

V usage is TRBV27 and J usage is TRBJ2-1; 7 nucleotides align to TRBD2. Unmatched junction bases numbered 16, after V lost 8 bases and J lost 9 bases. In germline, CDR1 is MNHEY, CDR2 SMNVEV (reference sequence). This CDR3 has 15 residues. CDR3: CASYPRAGVFGEQFF. Here the CDR3 DNA reads TGTGCCAGCTACCCTAGGGCGGGAGTGTTCGGTGAGCAGTTCTTC.

CDR3 coding DNA: TGTGCCAGCAGCTTAGCAGGAGGCGACCAGGGCTACACCTTC. Protein sequence: CASSLAGGDQGYTF. This chain links TRBV7-9 with TRBJ1-2; no clear D. This CDR3 region has 14 residues. Germline V gene data show CDR1 as SEHNR and CDR2 as FQNEAQ (reference sequence). V lost 0 bases and J 8 bases, leaving 13 bases between the germline ends.

Regarding this clone: Just one base apart from a much larger clone, this may be a read error. The chain is built from TRBV7-2 and TRBJ2-7, with D possibly being TRBD2 (5 bases). V lost 0 bases and J lost 0, with 6 bases in between. Germline lookup yields CDR1 SGHTA and CDR2 FQGNSA. The CDR3 extends over 14 amino acids. For the CDR3, the DNA is TGTGCCAGCAGCTTAGCGGGGAGCTCCTACGAGCAGTACTTC. Its protein is CASSLAGSSYEQYF.

The genes are TRBV28 and TRBJ2-7, with TRBD2 matching 12 bases. Trimming at V came to 4 bases and at J to 6 bases, leaving 10 bases not matched to a gene. Germline V lookup: CDR1 MDHEN, CDR2 SYDVKM. The CDR3 is made up of 16 amino acids. CDR3 coding DNA: TGTGCCAGCAGTTCCGTTTCGACTAGCGGGAGTCGCGAGCAGTACTTC. Protein product: CASSSVSTSGSREQYF.